This TCR beta chain is drawn from a study of tissue T cells after allogeneic stem cell transplantation. The study, taken as a whole, reports: Few T cell clones were shared across patients, but motif clusters showed tissue-specific shared signatures. Anatomically similar tissues had similar TCR repertoires within each patient.

V was clipped by 2 bases and J by 7 bases; unmatched bases: 3. Germline V gives CDR1 KGHPV, CDR2 FQNQEV (reference sequence). The CDR3 has 14 residues. By share, this clone ranks as medium-sized (0.01 to 0.1%). Antigen: not known. Gene names follow the mouse nomenclature. The read terminates 1 residue before the CDR3 end, so the remaining end is supplied by the germline J gene. The time point: mouse harvest day 14 after allogeneic transplant. Tail vein injection delivered 10^7 T-cell-depleted bone marrow cells and 10^6 splenic CD5+ T cells. Mice had MHC-mismatched B6 into BALB/c GVHD, sampled day 7 or 14. Assay used: immunoSEQ multiplex PCR; TCRdb lists only in-frame clones, some missing. Here the sample spans over 5,500 clones, 40% to 55% being singletons.

The J gene is TRBJ2-7, the V gene TRBV26; 12 bases are shared with TRBD1. Material for sequencing was gut tissue. The clonotype comes from a female BALB/c mouse given C57BL/6 T cells with graft-versus-host disease after an allogeneic hematopoietic cell transplant. The sequenced part of the CDR3 DNA is TGTGCCAGCAGTCTGGGGACAGGGGGCTTAGAACAGTAC. This gives the protein CASSLGTGGLEQY. The full CDR3 protein reads CASSLGTGGLEQYF.